Presented here are 18 T cell receptor beta chains from one specimen sequenced in a study of blood T cells in healthy people across ages. For the second PCR, which ran for roughly 6 to 11 cycles, a sample-barcoded 5' primer and a J-beta primer mix were used. MiXCR was run by TCRdb on the 5' RACE reads, yielding one entry per CDR3 protein. The table lists 700,000 to 1,000,000 distinct CDR3 sequences, roughly 44% of them singletons. Sequencing was done on a sample of blood. The receptors here all came from a man in his 60s in good health.

The J gene is TRBJ1-3, the V gene TRBV27; 9 bases align to TRBD1. The trim removed 5 bases at V and 9 bases at J, leaving 11 bases unmatched. Per the germline V gene, CDR1 is MNHEY and CDR2 is SMNVEV (reference sequence). This CDR3 comprises 15 residues. The CDR3 bases are TGTGCCAGCAGTCCCGGGACAGGGTTAAAGAGCACCATATATTTT. Translating it yields CASSPGTGLKSTIYF.

This clonotype was seen only a few times. The CDR3 protein is CASSLPPTEGNYGYTF. For the CDR3, the DNA is TGTGCCAGCAGCTTACCACCCACGGAGGGAAACTATGGCTACACCTTC. The chain combines TRBV13 with TRBJ1-2; no definite D call. Trimming took off 2 bases at V and 2 bases at J, with 15 bases between the two ends. Germline V gene sequence: CDR1 PRHDT, CDR2 FYEKMQ (reference sequence). The CDR3 spans 16 residues.

The table lists this clonotype with many counts. This chain links TRBV7-2 with TRBJ2-3, with 12 bases that match TRBD2. V dropped 2 bases and J dropped 0; count of bases not matched to a gene: 6. The CDR3 length is 18 residues. Germline loops: CDR1 SGHTA, CDR2 FQGNSA. The CDR3 is CASSLTASGGGSTDTQYF. In DNA form, the CDR3 reads TGTGCCAGCAGCTTAACGGCTAGCGGGGGGGGGAGCACAGATACGCAGTATTTT.

This clonotype was observed a handful of times. V and J are TRBV28 and TRBJ2-1, with D unresolved. Looked up from germline, CDR1 is MDHEN and CDR2 is SYDVKM. Trimming removed 3 bases from V and 15 bases from J, with 12 bases in between. The CDR3 is made up of 11 amino acids. The CDR3 DNA follows: TGTGCCAGCAGTTTCTATGGGGTGTGGTTCTTC. Amino acid sequence: CASSFYGVWFF.

Regarding this clonotype: A read error is possible here, since a much larger clone lies one base away. J is TRBJ1-4 and V is TRBV6-5, with TRBD1 matching 8 bases. Germline values: CDR1 MNHEY, CDR2 SVGAGI. This CDR3 has 14 residues. This CDR3 is CANSYGQGGEKLFF. CDR3 DNA sequence: TGTGCCAACAGTTACGGACAGGGCGGCGAAAAACTGTTTTTT.

This chain uses TRBV9 with TRBJ1-1; the D gene is possibly TRBD1 (6 bases). This CDR3 spans 16 amino acids. The germline V and J ends were trimmed by 0 bases and 1 base, with 13 bases remaining between them. CDR1 is SGDLS, CDR2 YYNGEE, per germline. CDR3 region: CASSVEVGGQNTEAFF. The DNA for the CDR3 is TGTGCCAGCAGCGTAGAGGTCGGGGGGCAGAACACTGAAGCTTTCTTT.

This chain connects TRBV25-1 to TRBJ2-1; D may be TRBD1 or TRBD2 (6 bases each). Trimming stripped 0 bases from V and 7 bases from J, with 13 bases between. This CDR3 region has 15 residues. Germline V gives CDR1 MGHDK, CDR2 SYGVNS. The chain's CDR3 is CASSEYEEGENEQFF. In nucleotides, the CDR3 is TGTGCCAGCAGTGAATATGAGGAGGGGGAGAATGAGCAGTTCTTC.

This clonotype turned up a few times. The chain is built from TRBV3-1 and TRBJ2-7; a possible D gene is TRBD1 (5 bases). V lost 0 bases and J 2 bases, leaving 14 bases between the germline ends. The CDR3 loop spans 16 amino acids. Germline values: CDR1 LGHDT, CDR2 YNNKEL (reference sequence). This CDR3 reads CASSQESVQGPYEQYF. Here the CDR3 DNA reads TGTGCCAGCAGCCAAGAGAGTGTCCAGGGCCCCTACGAGCAGTACTTC.

This chain uses TRBV12-3 or TRBV12-4 with TRBJ1-5, with 10 bases aligning to TRBD1. The CDR3 runs to 16 residues. J lost 6 bases, V lost 6 bases, and 11 bases had no gene match. CDR3 amino acids: CASSPPGTGVGQPQHF. The CDR3 nucleotides are TGTGCCAGCAGCCCCCCCGGGACAGGGGTAGGTCAGCCCCAGCATTTT.

This clonotype was seen only a few times. The chain is built from TRBV6-6 and TRBJ1-1; no firm D call. This CDR3 has 13 residues. Trimming removed 0 bases from V and 7 bases from J, with 9 bases in between. The germline gives CDR1 MNHNY, CDR2 SVGAGI (reference sequence). CDR3 nucleotides: TGTGCCAGCAGTTACTCGAAAGGGCTTGAAGCTTTCTTT. The encoded protein is CASSYSKGLEAFF.

The J gene is TRBJ1-1, the V gene TRBV9, with TRBD1 matching over 7 bases. V was pared by 5 bases and J by 1 base, with 8 bases of the junction left unmatched. The germline CDR1 and CDR2 sequences are SGDLS and YYNGEE. This CDR3 region has 15 residues. CDR3 residues: CASRRVGTENTEAFF. The CDR3 DNA follows: TGTGCCAGCAGAAGAGTCGGGACAGAGAACACTGAAGCTTTCTTT.

This clonotype was observed a handful of times. The chain recombines TRBV4-1 with TRBJ2-4; no clear D. The tail of the sequence fits TRBJ2-7 better, so the J call may be wrong. In germline, CDR1 is MGHRA, CDR2 YSYEKL. The length of the CDR3 is 16 residues. Here the CDR3 reads CASSQELSAPSYEQYF. Here the CDR3 DNA reads TGCGCCAGCAGCCAAGAACTGTCAGCACCGTCCTACGAGCAGTACTTC.

The chain couples TRBV20-1 to TRBJ2-5, with a weak D call TRBD1 (5 bases). The CDR3 consists of 14 residues. V lost 4 bases and J lost 0, with 12 bases in between. Germline CDR1 reads DFQATT; CDR2 reads SNEGSKA (reference sequence). CDR3 protein: CSATKRGYQETQYF. CDR3 in DNA: TGCAGTGCTACAAAAAGGGGATACCAAGAGACCCAGTACTTC.

This clonotype was detected many times. The genes are TRBV7-9 and TRBJ2-7; D may be TRBD1 (5 bases). V lost 5 bases and J 2 bases, leaving 10 bases between the germline ends. Germline loops: CDR1 SEHNR, CDR2 FQNEAQ (reference sequence). The CDR3 has 13 amino acids. In DNA, the CDR3 is TGTGCCAGCAGCCAAACAGGCCCCTACGAGCAGTACTTC. Translating it yields CASSQTGPYEQYF.

V gene TRBV20-1 combines with J gene TRBJ2-1, with 8 bases aligning to TRBD1. CDR3 length equals 17 residues. Germline V lookup: CDR1 DFQATT, CDR2 SNEGSKA (reference sequence). The J segment lost 0 bases and the V segment lost 3 bases, leaving 10 bases of the junction unmatched. The CDR3: CSARGQELTSSYNEQFF. The CDR3 DNA follows: TGCAGTGCTAGGGGACAGGAGCTTACGAGCTCCTACAATGAGCAGTTCTTC.

V is TRBV27 and J is TRBJ2-3; D may be TRBD2 (5 bases). In germline, CDR1 is MNHEY, CDR2 SMNVEV (reference sequence). V lost 3 bases and J lost 0, with 19 bases in between. The CDR3 spans 18 residues. CDR3 loop: CASSFSPIRRASTDTQYF. As DNA, the CDR3 is TGTGCCAGCAGTTTTTCCCCCATTCGGCGGGCTAGCACAGATACGCAGTATTTT.

This clonotype has a single count. The chain has TRBV28 and TRBJ2-4, with TRBD1 matching 9 bases. The J segment lost 0 bases and the V segment lost 2 bases, leaving 5 bases of the junction unmatched. The CDR3 extends over 17 amino acids. The V gene's germline CDR1 is MDHEN and CDR2 SYDVKM. CDR3 residues: CASSLIGTGLAKNIQYF. The CDR3 nucleotides are TGTGCCAGCAGTTTAATAGGGACAGGGTTAGCCAAAAACATTCAGTACTTC.

Only a few counts were recorded for this clonotype. The genes are TRBV2 and TRBJ2-7, with D unresolved. The CDR3 runs to 12 residues. The V end was cut by 4 bases, the J end by 4 bases, with 8 bases between. Germline-derived CDR1 and CDR2 are SNHLY and FYNNEI. In nucleotides, the CDR3 is TGTGCCAGCAGTGGGTTAAGATACGAGCAGTACTTC. Amino acid sequence: CASSGLRYEQYF.